Shown below are 23 T cell receptor beta chains from a single sample sequenced in a study of blood T cells in healthy people across ages. Alongside a J-beta primer mix, a sample-barcoded 5' primer served in a second PCR lasting roughly 6 to 11 cycles. TCRdb independently ran MiXCR on the 5' RACE reads; one entry per CDR3 protein. The top ten clones hold approximately 3.7% of a sample with more than 450,000 distinct CDR3 sequences, about 28% of them seen once. These data also featured in a second study, about T cells of mothers and their children.

The specimen sequenced was blood. These receptors were obtained from a boy aged 2 to 9 in good health.

This clonotype turned up a few times. The rearrangement uses TRBV11-3 and TRBJ1-3; D is unclear. The CDR3 contains 16 residues. The V gene's germline CDR1 is SGHNT and CDR2 YENEEA. Deletions cut 6 bases from V and 4 bases from J, with 19 bases between. The CDR3 here is CASRPPGRKEGNTIYF. CDR3 bases: TGTGCCAGCAGACCTCCCGGGAGGAAGGAAGGAAACACCATATATTTT.

There are a few counts of this clonotype. The chain has TRBV12-3 or TRBV12-4 and TRBJ1-2; D possibly corresponds to TRBD1 (6 bases). Trimming stripped 5 bases from V and 2 bases from J, with 18 bases between. The CDR3 runs 16 residues. The CDR3 bases are TGTGCCAGCAGTGAGACCCGACAGGTTATCAACTATGGCTACACCTTC. Translated: CASSETRQVINYGYTF.

A few counts support this clonotype. Here the CDR3 reads CASSQEASDLNTGELFF. The CDR3 DNA reads TGCGCCAGCAGCCAAGAGGCTAGCGACCTGAACACCGGGGAGCTGTTTTTT. V is TRBV4-3 and J is TRBJ2-2; D is perhaps TRBD2 (6 bases). Germline CDR1 reads LGHNA; CDR2 reads YSLEER. V was clipped by 0 bases and J by 1 base, with 12 bases between them. This CDR3 has 17 residues.

The chain recombines TRBV12-3 or TRBV12-4 with TRBJ2-3; 7 bases line up with TRBD2. Trimming took 5 bases from V and 2 from J; bases not matched to a gene: 4. The CDR3 sequence is 14 residues long. DNA for the CDR3: TGTGCCAGCAGTAAGACTAGCTCCACAGATACGCAGTATTTT. Its translation is CASSKTSSTDTQYF.

This clonotype was found a few times. The chain links TRBV2 to TRBJ1-6; D is unresolved. From germline, CDR1 is SNHLY and CDR2 FYNNEI. The CDR3 is 14 residues long. V was shortened by 7 bases and J by 7 bases, with 14 bases between the two germline ends. The CDR3 spells CASTREVGNSPLHF. CDR3 sequence (DNA): TGTGCCAGCACCCGGGAGGTTGGAAATTCACCCCTCCACTTT.

This clonotype has ten or more counts. For the CDR3, the DNA is TGTGCCAGCACCTGGTCCGGGGAGCTGTTTTTT. It codes for CASTWSGELFF. V and J are TRBV2 and TRBJ2-2; D remains ambiguous. The CDR3 spans 11 residues. CDR1 is SNHLY and CDR2 is FYNNEI in the germline V gene. The V end was cut by 7 bases, the J end by 6 bases, with 6 bases between.

The rearrangement uses TRBV4-3 and TRBJ2-7, with 10 nucleotides matching TRBD2. With V trimmed by 0 bases and J by 4 bases, 9 bases remained unmatched. Germline V gene sequence: CDR1 LGHNA, CDR2 YSLEER. CDR3 length: 17 amino acids. CDR3 DNA: TGCGCCAGCAGCCAAGATGTTAGCGGGAGGTTAACGTACGAGCAGTACTTC. This codes for CASSQDVSGRLTYEQYF.

This clonotype showed up just a few times. V and J are TRBV4-3 and TRBJ2-5, with unresolved D. Deletions cut 0 bases from V and 10 bases from J, with 12 bases between. CDR1 and CDR2 (germline): LGHNA, YSLEER. This CDR3 has 13 residues. The CDR3 sequence: CASSQESPSVQYF. In DNA, the CDR3 is TGCGCCAGCAGCCAAGAGTCTCCGTCGGTCCAGTACTTC.

Concerning this clonotype: A junction end diverges from the germline sequence, so it may reflect a read error. The genes are TRBV28 and TRBJ2-7, with 14 bases aligning to TRBD2. Per germline, CDR1 MDHEN and CDR2 SYDVKM. There are 17 residues in the CDR3. The CDR3 here is CASGLTPGLAGAYEQYF. In DNA form, the CDR3 reads TGTGCCAGCGGTTTAACCCCGGGACTAGCGGGGGCCTACGAGCAGTACTTC.

This clonotype came up a few times. The CDR3 reads CASSSPAPSGGAYEQFF. The CDR3 DNA reads TGTGCCAGCAGCTCCCCTGCCCCCAGCGGGGGGGCCTATGAGCAGTTCTTC. The rearrangement joins TRBV7-2 to TRBJ2-1; 10 bases are shared with TRBD2. J gave up 8 bases and V 4 bases, and 14 bases lay outside the gene matches. CDR1 and CDR2 (germline): SGHTA, FQGNSA. This CDR3 is 17 amino acids long.

This clonotype was picked up a small number of times. The chain has TRBV27 and TRBJ2-7; no definite D call. The CDR3 runs 14 residues. Looked up from germline, CDR1 is MNHEY and CDR2 is SMNVEV (reference sequence). V dropped 6 bases and J dropped 3 bases, with 15 bases sitting between them. The CDR3 DNA reads TGTGCCAGCAGCCGGGCCCAGAGACTCTACGAGCAGTACTTC. It codes for CASSRAQRLYEQYF.

This clonotype has only a few counts. V and J are TRBV20-1 and TRBJ2-4, with 7 bases matching TRBD2. Trimming cost V 0 bases and J 9 bases; bases outside gene matches: 8. CDR1 and CDR2 from the germline V gene are DFQATT and SNEGSKA (reference sequence). The CDR3 extends over 14 amino acids. CDR3 coding DNA: TGCAGTGCTAGAGATTGGGGAGAGCGGGGCATTCAGTACTTC. Translating gives CSARDWGERGIQYF.

This clonotype was seen more than once but under ten times. The J gene is TRBJ2-3, the V gene TRBV3-1; TRBD2 is a possible D gene (5 bases). The germline V gene has CDR1 LGHDT and CDR2 YNNKEL (reference sequence). The CDR3 is 15 residues long. Trimming removed 4 bases from V and 0 bases from J, with 11 bases in between. Written as DNA, the CDR3 is TGTGCCAGCAGCCCCTCGGGGTTAAGCACAGATACGCAGTATTTT. Translated, it gives CASSPSGLSTDTQYF.

The chain carries TRBV28 and TRBJ2-5, with TRBD2 matching over 11 bases. V lost 5 bases and J lost 2; bases outside the gene matches: 13. Germline V CDR1 and CDR2: MDHEN, SYDVKM. This CDR3 spans 18 amino acids. This CDR3 is CASSLGTSGPLLQETQYF. The CDR3 DNA reads TGTGCCAGCAGTCTAGGGACTAGCGGACCGCTACTTCAAGAGACCCAGTACTTC.

CDR3 sequence: CATSDFTTSQETQYF. In DNA form, the CDR3 reads TGTGCCACCAGTGATTTTACGACGAGTCAAGAGACCCAGTACTTC. The chain couples TRBV24-1 to TRBJ2-5; no clear D. The CDR3 consists of 15 residues. V was shortened by 1 base and J by 2 bases, with 10 bases between the two germline ends. Germline V gene lookup returns CDR1 KGHDR and CDR2 SFDVKD.

This clonotype was seen only a few times. V usage is TRBV12-3 or TRBV12-4 and J usage is TRBJ2-5; the match to TRBD2 covers 11 bases. The J call may be mistaken, given a closer DNA end match to TRBJ2-1. CDR3 length: 19 amino acids. The CDR3 DNA is TGTGCCAGCAGTTTATTGCTAGCGGGAGGTGCGAACCGTCACAATGAGCAGTTCTTC. Residues: CASSLLLAGGANRHNEQFF.

There are a few counts of this clonotype. The CDR3 loop reads CASSQVGLAGEPLAKNIQYF. In DNA form, the CDR3 reads TGTGCCAGCAGCCAAGTGGGACTAGCGGGAGAACCACTAGCCAAAAACATTCAGTACTTC. V and J are TRBV3-1 and TRBJ2-4, with 14 bases lining up with TRBD2. The CDR3 sequence is 20 residues long. Trimming took 1 base from V and 0 from J; bases not matched to a gene: 8. Germline CDR1 reads LGHDT; CDR2 reads YNNKEL (reference sequence).

V is TRBV5-1 and J is TRBJ2-3, with D perhaps TRBD2 (6 bases). Germline V gives CDR1 SGHRS, CDR2 YFSETQ. The CDR3 spans 20 residues. V dropped 4 bases and J dropped 2 bases, with 29 bases sitting between them. CDR3 in DNA: TGCGCCAGCAGCCTCGAGGGTTGGACTACCATACTCCACTACACAGATACGCAGTATTTT. Translation: CASSLEGWTTILHYTDTQYF.

The gene calls are TRBV3-1 and TRBJ2-5, with TRBD2 matching 7 bases. Trimming removed 2 bases from V and 5 bases from J; junction bases left unmatched: 2. CDR3 size: 13 residues. Looked up from germline, CDR1 is LGHDT and CDR2 is YNNKEL (reference sequence). This chain's CDR3 is CASSQPSGETQYF. In DNA form, the CDR3 reads TGTGCCAGCAGCCAACCTAGCGGTGAGACCCAGTACTTC.

In this sample, this clonotype turned up a few times. In DNA, the CDR3 is TGCGCCAGCAGCTTAGAGGCCTCGTCCCAGTACAATGAGCAGTTCTTC. It codes for CASSLEASSQYNEQFF. The chain links TRBV5-1 to TRBJ2-1; D is uncertain. The germline CDR1 and CDR2 sequences are SGHRS and YFSETQ. Trimming removed 2 bases from V and 4 bases from J, with 16 bases in between. CDR3 length equals 16 residues.

This clonotype was detected only once. The V call is TRBV14, the J call TRBJ2-1, with 8 bases identical to TRBD2. In germline, CDR1 is SGHDN, CDR2 FVKESK. The V segment lost 4 bases and the J segment 8 bases; nucleotides outside the gene matches: 7. The CDR3 is 14 residues long. The chain's CDR3 is CASSPTWREDEQFF. In DNA, the CDR3 is TGTGCCAGCAGCCCGACTTGGCGGGAGGATGAGCAGTTCTTC. Full variable domain (missing parts from reference TRBV14 and TRBJ2-1): EAGVTQFPSHSVIEKGQTVTLRCDPISGHDNLYWYRRVMGKEIKFLLHFVKESKQDESGMPNNRFLAERTGGTYSTLKVQPAELEDSGVYFCASSPTWREDEQFFGPGTRLTVL.

In nucleotides, the CDR3 is TGTGCCAGCAGCCAAGTCAGTGAGCAGTTCTTC. This codes for CASSQVSEQFF. The chain links TRBV3-1 to TRBJ2-1, with D hard to call. From germline, CDR1 is LGHDT and CDR2 YNNKEL (reference sequence). Trimming left V 1 base short and J 9 bases short, with 4 bases between. The CDR3 totals 11 residues.

This clonotype was recorded once. The rearrangement uses TRBV7-3 and TRBJ2-3; D tentatively reads TRBD1 or TRBD2 (6 bases each). With 1 base removed from V and 5 bases from J, the gap between germline ends came to 13 bases. The CDR3 covers 15 residues. In germline, CDR1 is SGHTA, CDR2 FQGTGA. The CDR3 sequence is CASSLNGGIEDTQYF. CDR3 sequence (DNA): TGTGCCAGCAGCTTAAACGGGGGCATAGAAGATACGCAGTATTTT.